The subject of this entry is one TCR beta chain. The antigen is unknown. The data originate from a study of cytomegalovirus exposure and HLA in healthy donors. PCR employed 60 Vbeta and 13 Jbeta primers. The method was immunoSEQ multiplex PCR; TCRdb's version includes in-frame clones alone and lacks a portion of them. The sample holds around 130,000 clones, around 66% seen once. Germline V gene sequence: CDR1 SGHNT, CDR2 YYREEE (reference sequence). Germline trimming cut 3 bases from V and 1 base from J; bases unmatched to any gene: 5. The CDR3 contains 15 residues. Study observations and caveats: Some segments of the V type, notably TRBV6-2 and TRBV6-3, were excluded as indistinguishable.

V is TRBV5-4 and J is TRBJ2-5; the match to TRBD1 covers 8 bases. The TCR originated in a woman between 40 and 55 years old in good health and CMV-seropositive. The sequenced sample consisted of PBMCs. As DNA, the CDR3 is TGTGCCAGCAGCTCTTATGGACAGGGCCAAGAGACCCAGTACTTC. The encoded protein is CASSSYGQGQETQYF. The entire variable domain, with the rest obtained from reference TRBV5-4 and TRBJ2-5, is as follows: ETGVTQSPTHLIKTRGQQVTLRCSSQSGHNTVSWYQQALGQGPQFIFQYYREEENGRGNFPPRFSGLQFPNYSSELNVNALELDDSALYLCASSSYGQGQETQYFGPGTRLLVL.